Following are 25 T cell receptor beta chains from one sample sequenced in a study of STAT5B mutations in CD4+ large granular lymphocyte leukemia. TCRdb keeps only in-frame clones here, not all; method: immunoSEQ multiplex PCR. The sample has about 22,000 clones, around 78% seen once. Sequencing was carried out using CD4+ T cells from blood buffy coats. These TCRs come from a human donor in good health.

V gene TRBV5-6 combines with J gene TRBJ2-5; tentatively, D is TRBD1 or TRBD2 (5 bases each). V gave up 2 bases and J gave up 4 bases, with 18 bases separating them. CDR1 SGHDT and CDR2 YYEEEE come from the germline V gene. CDR3 size: 16 residues. As DNA, the CDR3 is TGTGCCAGCAGCTTTTCTCTGGGACCAACGGGAGAGACCCAGTACTTC. Translating gives CASSFSLGPTGETQYF.

The chain joins TRBV28 to TRBJ1-5, with D possibly being TRBD1 (6 bases). CDR1 is MDHEN, CDR2 SYDVKM, per germline. Trimming shortened V by 7 bases and J by 7 bases, and 14 bases separated the two germline ends. The length of the CDR3 is 13 residues. The CDR3 region has the DNA TGTGCCAGCACTCACGGAGGGGGGCAGCCCCAGCATTTT. Translating gives CASTHGGGQPQHF. Using reference TRBV28 and TRBJ1-5 for the parts outside the CDR3, the full variable domain is DVKVTQSSRYLVKRTGEKVFLECVQDMDHENMFWYRQDPGLGLRLIYFSYDVKMKEKGDIPEGYSVSREKKERFSLILESASTNQTSMYLCASTHGGGQPQHFGDGTRLSIL.

The count of this clone is one. CDR3 nucleotides: TGTGCCAGCAGCCCTCAGGGGACTGCTGGAAACACCATATATTTT. Translating it yields CASSPQGTAGNTIYF. The chain joins TRBV7-3 to TRBJ1-3; D may be TRBD1 (6 bases). The V and J ends lost 5 bases and 2 bases respectively, with 13 bases between them. Germline lookup yields CDR1 SGHTA and CDR2 FQGTGA. The length of the CDR3 is 15 residues.

This chain joins TRBV19 and TRBJ2-5, with 7 nucleotides matching TRBD1. CDR3 length: 16 residues. Germline V gives CDR1 LNHDA, CDR2 SQIVND (reference sequence). With V trimmed by 1 base and J by 4 bases, 9 bases remained unmatched. CDR3 coding DNA: TGTGCCAGTAGTATAGGAACAGGGGCCGTGGGAGAGACCCAGTACTTC. Residues: CASSIGTGAVGETQYF.

V and J are TRBV5-1 and TRBJ1-1, with D possibly being TRBD1 (5 bases). CDR1 SGHRS and CDR2 YFSETQ come from the germline V gene. This CDR3 has 13 amino acids. Trimming stripped 4 bases from V and 1 base from J, with 8 bases between. The CDR3 reads CASSAGTNTEAFF. CDR3 sequence (DNA): TGCGCCAGCAGCGCAGGGACGAACACTGAAGCTTTCTTT.

This clone was recorded a few times. The V and J genes are TRBV7-9 and TRBJ1-2, with 7 bases matching TRBD1. V lost 3 bases and J lost 1; bases outside the gene matches: 5. The CDR3 runs 15 residues. CDR1 SEHNR and CDR2 FQNEAQ come from the germline V gene (reference sequence). The CDR3 DNA is TGTGCCAGCAGCTTCCAGGGGGGACGTAACTATGGCTACACCTTC. Its protein is CASSFQGGRNYGYTF.

This rearrangement joins TRBV27 to TRBJ2-3, with D perhaps TRBD2 (6 bases). Trimming removed 5 bases at V and 5 bases at J, with 11 bases between. The germline V gene has CDR1 MNHEY and CDR2 SMNVEV (reference sequence). This CDR3 comprises 13 residues. The CDR3 DNA is TGTGCCAGCAGTCGGGAGCCCCGAGATACGCAGTATTTT. Encoded protein: CASSREPRDTQYF.

The chain recombines TRBV7-2 with TRBJ2-7; 11 bases fit TRBD2. The CDR3 totals 14 residues. Trimming at V came to 2 bases and at J to 6 bases, leaving 3 bases not matched to a gene. Germline CDR1 SGHTA, CDR2 FQGNSA. CDR3 sequence reads: CASSLLAGGGEQYF. The DNA for the CDR3 is TGTGCCAGCAGCTTACTAGCGGGGGGAGGCGAGCAGTACTTC.

The genes are TRBV19 and TRBJ2-5; possibly TRBD1 for D (6 bases). Germline CDR1 and CDR2: LNHDA and SQIVND (reference sequence). The V end lost 5 bases, the J end lost 4 bases, and 17 bases lay between the germline ends. The CDR3 extends over 15 amino acids. As DNA, the CDR3 is TGTGCCAGTAGTGGGGGCCGAGGGAAACCAGAGACCCAGTACTTC. Protein: CASSGGRGKPETQYF.

V gene TRBV18 combines with J gene TRBJ1-1; 8 bases align to TRBD1. Germline V gives CDR1 KGHSH, CDR2 LQKENI. This CDR3 spans 17 amino acids. V lost 2 bases, J lost 1 base, and 9 bases stayed unmatched. CDR3 sequence (DNA): TGTGCCAGCTCACCAAGCAGACAGGGGCCGGGGAACACTGAAGCTTTCTTT. This encodes CASSPSRQGPGNTEAFF. Supplemented by reference TRBV18 and TRBJ1-1, the full variable domain reads NAGVMQNPRHLVRRRGQEARLRCSPMKGHSHVYWYRQLPEEGLKFMVYLQKENIIDESGMPKERFSAEFPKEGPSILRIQQVVRGDSAAYFCASSPSRQGPGNTEAFFGQGTRLTVV.

Comment on this clone: The junction does not match germline at one end; this may be a read error. V gene TRBV6-5 combines with J gene TRBJ2-7; D gene unclear. The CDR3 length is 15 residues. CDR1 is MNHEY and CDR2 is SVGAGI in the germline V gene. In DNA, the CDR3 is TGTGCCAGCAGTTACAAGTTTAGTAGCTCCCACGAGCAGTACTTC. Translation: CASSYKFSSSHEQYF.

The chain joins TRBV2 to TRBJ1-2; 12 bases are shared with TRBD1. Per germline, CDR1 SNHLY and CDR2 FYNNEI. The J segment lost 8 bases and the V segment lost 3 bases, leaving 10 bases of the junction unmatched. The CDR3 is 16 residues long. CDR3 DNA: TGTGCCAGCAGTGATAGGAGGGACAGGGGGCGCAGGGGCTACACCTTC. It is translated as CASSDRRDRGRRGYTF.

This clone has just a few counts. CDR3 DNA: TGTGCCAGCAGCTTTAGAGTGAATGAAAAACTGTTTTTT. Amino acid sequence: CASSFRVNEKLFF. The chain employs TRBV7-9 and TRBJ1-4, with D uncertain. V was cut by 3 bases and J by 5 bases, with 7 bases left in between. CDR1 is SEHNR, CDR2 FQNEAQ, per germline (reference sequence). The CDR3 is 13 residues long.

The gene calls are TRBV28 and TRBJ2-3, with D uncertain. The CDR3 spans 12 residues. From germline, CDR1 is MDHEN and CDR2 SYDVKM. V shed 6 bases and J shed 6 bases, with 10 bases lying between them. CDR3 in DNA: TGTGCCAGCAGCGACATCAACGATACGCAGTATTTT. Its protein is CASSDINDTQYF.

The rearrangement links TRBV14 to TRBJ1-6; D is possibly TRBD1 (5 bases). Trimming shortened V by 3 bases and J by 5 bases, and 11 bases separated the two germline ends. Germline V CDR1 and CDR2: SGHDN, FVKESK. The CDR3 is 15 residues long. The CDR3 DNA sequence: TGTGCCAGCAGCCAGATGACAGTGGATAATTCACCCCTCCACTTT. Protein product: CASSQMTVDNSPLHF.

This clone was seen just once. The chain employs TRBV19 and TRBJ1-1; D remains unclear. This CDR3 has 15 amino acids. Trimming cost V 0 bases and J 4 bases, with 12 bases left between them. The germline V gene encodes CDR1 LNHDA and CDR2 SQIVND (reference sequence). The CDR3 is CASSIDQPGSTEAFF. The CDR3 nucleotides are TGTGCCAGTAGTATAGATCAACCCGGGAGCACTGAAGCTTTCTTT.

This sequence joins TRBV28 and TRBJ1-4; D is perhaps TRBD1 (6 bases). This CDR3 is built from 16 residues. Per the germline V gene, CDR1 is MDHEN and CDR2 is SYDVKM. V gave up 2 bases and J gave up 7 bases, with 17 bases separating them. The CDR3 DNA is TGTGCCAGCAGTTTACCCACCGGGGGGGCGGGTGAAAAACTGTTTTTT. Its protein is CASSLPTGGAGEKLFF. Combining the CDR3 with reference TRBV28 and TRBJ1-4 gives the whole variable domain DVKVTQSSRYLVKRTGEKVFLECVQDMDHENMFWYRQDPGLGLRLIYFSYDVKMKEKGDIPEGYSVSREKKERFSLILESASTNQTSMYLCASSLPTGGAGEKLFFGSGTQLSVL.

This clone has just a few counts. The CDR3 DNA is TGTGCCAGCAGCACCATTGCAGGCACCGGGGAGCTGTTTTTT. This codes for CASSTIAGTGELFF. The chain couples TRBV5-6 to TRBJ2-2, with unresolved D. This CDR3 is 14 amino acids long. With 4 bases removed from V and 4 bases from J, the gap between germline ends came to 11 bases. Looked up from germline, CDR1 is SGHDT and CDR2 is YYEEEE.

The chain links TRBV7-9 to TRBJ1-5; D is uncertain. V was shortened by 5 bases and J by 2 bases, with 7 bases between the two germline ends. Germline V lookup: CDR1 SEHNR, CDR2 FQNEAQ (reference sequence). The CDR3 contains 13 residues. The CDR3 protein is CASSHSGNQPQHF. As DNA, the CDR3 is TGTGCCAGCAGCCACTCCGGCAATCAGCCCCAGCATTTT.

A word on this clone: The junction departs from germline at one end; a sequencing error may be responsible. The same CDR3 is also encoded by other DNA sequences in this sample. The gene calls are TRBV7-9 and TRBJ1-6; D gene unclear. Germline-derived CDR1 and CDR2 are SEHNR and FQNEAQ (reference sequence). The CDR3 sequence is 14 residues long. CDR3 region: CASSLVGLHSPLHF. The CDR3 DNA reads as TGCGCCAGCAGCTTAGTCGGTCTTCATTCACCCCTCCACTTT. Based on the CDR3 plus reference TRBV7-9 and TRBJ1-6, the full variable domain is DTGVSQNPRHKITKRGQNVTFRCDPISEHNRLYWYRQTLGQGPEFLTYFQNEAQLEKSRLLSDRFSAERPKGSFSTLEIQRTEQGDSAMYLCASSLVGLHSPLHFGNGTRLTVT.

The J gene is TRBJ2-3, the V gene TRBV9; perhaps TRBD1 as D (5 bases). The CDR3 runs 13 residues. The V end lost 5 bases, the J end lost 5 bases, and 12 bases lay between the germline ends. Germline CDR1 is SGDLS and CDR2 is YYNGEE. The CDR3 here is CASSRARGDTQYF. CDR3 nucleotides: TGTGCCAGCAGTCGGGCAAGGGGAGATACGCAGTATTTT.

This clone was seen a single time. This chain joins TRBV11-3 and TRBJ2-2; 8 positions match TRBD2. CDR1 and CDR2 from the germline V gene are SGHNT and YENEEA. The J segment lost 1 base and the V segment lost 1 base, leaving 2 bases of the junction unmatched. This CDR3 region has 16 residues. For the CDR3, the DNA is TGTGCCAGCAGCTTAGTTCTAGCGGGGAACACCGGGGAGCTGTTTTTT. This translates into CASSLVLAGNTGELFF.

This clone was detected once. V usage is TRBV19 and J usage is TRBJ1-5, with a tentative D call TRBD1 (5 bases). This CDR3 spans 12 amino acids. CDR1 and CDR2 (germline): LNHDA, SQIVND (reference sequence). V lost 5 bases to trimming and J lost 6 bases, with 8 bases between them. The CDR3 region is CASSGGGQPQHF. CDR3 coding DNA: TGTGCCAGTAGTGGCGGGGGTCAGCCCCAGCATTTT.

The chain links TRBV18 to TRBJ1-5; 7 bases align to TRBD1. CDR3 size: 16 residues. The V gene end was trimmed by 5 bases and the J gene end by 2 bases; junction bases not matched to a gene: 9. Per germline, CDR1 KGHSH and CDR2 LQKENI. CDR3 region: CASSSSQGGGNQPQHF. CDR3 DNA: TGTGCCAGCTCATCAAGTCAGGGGGGGGGCAATCAGCCCCAGCATTTT. Drawing the rest from reference TRBV18 and TRBJ1-5, the complete variable domain is NAGVMQNPRHLVRRRGQEARLRCSPMKGHSHVYWYRQLPEEGLKFMVYLQKENIIDESGMPKERFSAEFPKEGPSILRIQQVVRGDSAAYFCASSSSQGGGNQPQHFGDGTRLSIL.

The chain has TRBV14 and TRBJ1-3; D is undetermined. The germline V gene encodes CDR1 SGHDN and CDR2 FVKESK. This CDR3 is built from 15 residues. V gave up 5 bases and J gave up 1 base, with 12 bases separating them. CDR3 nucleotide sequence: TGTGCCAGCAGCAACAGCTTAACGTCTGGAAACACCATATATTTT. Protein sequence: CASSNSLTSGNTIYF. Variable domain in full (rest from reference TRBV14 and TRBJ1-3): EAGVTQFPSHSVIEKGQTVTLRCDPISGHDNLYWYRRVMGKEIKFLLHFVKESKQDESGMPNNRFLAERTGGTYSTLKVQPAELEDSGVYFCASSNSLTSGNTIYFGEGSWLTVV.